Listed below are T cell receptor beta chains from one sample, sequenced in a study of breast tumors, draining lymph nodes, adjacent tissues. MiXCR, run by TCRdb on the multiplex PCR reads, gives a single entry per CDR3 protein. Among fewer than 140,000 distinct CDR3 sequences listed, about 30% were seen once. What was sequenced was axillary lymph node tissue. These receptors were taken from a female donor with breast cancer. Some clones in this sample may be carry-over from other donors' samples. Each CDR3 is given with its conserved first and last residue. A D gene is named only where the DNA matches it firmly. Clone size is given for some rows only: seen once, a few or many times, or a class if the clone is expanded.

D	J	size	V	CDR3	DNA
-	TRBJ2-1	many	TRBV11-3	CASSFRRSEQFF	TGTGCCAGCAGCTTCAGAAGGAGTGAGCAGTTCTTC
-	TRBJ1-3	many	TRBV7-9	CAGGPFSGNTIYF	TGTGCCGGAGGGCCTTTCTCTGGAAACACCATATATTTT
TRBD1	TRBJ1-6	many	TRBV11-2	CASSLRQGSPLHF	TGTGCCAGCAGCTTGAGACAGGGGTCACCCCTCCACTTT
-	TRBJ2-7	many	TRBV5-4	CASSLKSSYEQYF	TGTGCCAGCAGCTTGAAAAGCTCCTACGAGCAGTACTTC
-	TRBJ2-7	many	TRBV19	CASSPDRYEQYF	TGTGCCAGTAGTCCTGACCGATACGAGCAGTACTTC
-	TRBJ2-7	many	TRBV2	CASSTAYEQYF	TGTGCCAGCTCGACCGCCTACGAGCAGTACTTC
TRBD1	TRBJ2-7	many	TRBV2	CASRITGAYEQYF	TGTGCCAGCAGGATCACAGGGGCCTACGAGCAGTACTTC
TRBD1	TRBJ2-7	many	TRBV5-1	CASSLRDRVTYEQYF	TGCGCCAGCAGCCTCCGGGACAGGGTGACCTACGAGCAGTACTTC
-	TRBJ1-2	many	TRBV13	CASSSGESYTF	TGTGCCAGCAGCTCGGGGGAAAGCTACACCTTC
-	TRBJ2-5	many	TRBV5-8	CASSTGQTQETQYF	TGTGCCAGCAGCACAGGACAGACACAAGAGACCCAGTACTTC
TRBD1	TRBJ2-3	many	TRBV6-5	CASRIWDSADTQYF	TGTGCCAGCAGGATATGGGACAGCGCAGATACGCAGTATTTT
-	TRBJ1-4	-	TRBV29-1	CSVGGGREKLFF	TGCAGCGTTGGGGGGGGGCGTGAAAAACTGTTTTTT
-	TRBJ2-3	many	TRBV6-5	CASSHSPLPTGDTQYF	TGTGCCAGCAGTCACTCTCCCCTCCCCACCGGAGATACGCAGTATTTT
TRBD1	TRBJ2-3	many	TRBV5-5	CASSSPTGTGDGTDTQYF	TGTGCCAGCAGCTCCCCAACCGGGACAGGGGACGGAACAGATACGCAGTATTTT
TRBD2	TRBJ2-3	many	TRBV7-2	CASSLLSGGGDTQYF	TGTGCCAGCAGCTTGCTTAGCGGGGGGGGGGATACGCAGTATTTT
TRBD1	TRBJ1-6	many	TRBV27	CASRRTRQGNSPLHF	TGTGCCAGCAGACGAACGAGACAGGGGAATTCACCCCTCCACTTT
-	TRBJ1-1	-	TRBV5-1	CASSFTTNTEAFF	TGCGCCAGCAGCTTCACTACGAACACTGAAGCTTTCTTT
TRBD1	TRBJ1-6	-	TRBV6-4	CASSDSRQGAGRSPLHF	TGTGCCAGCAGTGACTCTAGACAGGGGGCGGGGCGTTCACCCCTCCACTTT
TRBD2	TRBJ2-3	-	TRBV20-1	CSASGRAPDTQYF	TGCAGTGCTAGCGGGAGGGCCCCAGATACGCAGTATTTT
-	TRBJ1-4	-	TRBV6-6	CASSHRLPKRATNEKLFF	TGTGCCAGCAGTCACCGACTTCCGAAAAGGGCAACTAATGAAAAACTGTTTTTT
-	TRBJ1-4	many	TRBV5-8	CASSFSGQSNEKLFF	TGTGCCAGCAGCTTTTCAGGACAGAGTAATGAAAAACTGTTTTTT
TRBD1	TRBJ2-7	-	TRBV5-1	CASSFGTGGQGQYF	TGCGCCAGCAGCTTTGGGACAGGGGGCCAGGGGCAGTACTTC
-	TRBJ1-5	many	TRBV15	CATSRDEGDRGNQPQHF	TGTGCCACCAGCAGAGATGAGGGAGACCGCGGCAATCAGCCCCAGCATTTT
-	TRBJ1-1	-	TRBV19	CASSIDSRGLNTEAFF	TGTGCCAGTAGTATAGATTCTCGGGGCTTGAACACTGAAGCTTTCTTT
TRBD1	TRBJ2-5	many	TRBV6-1	CASSADRTFMETQYF	TGTGCCAGCAGTGCGGACAGGACCTTCATGGAGACCCAGTACTTC
TRBD2	TRBJ2-3	many	TRBV28	CASSYGTRTTDTQYF	TGTGCCAGCAGTTACGGGACTAGAACCACAGATACGCAGTATTTT
-	TRBJ1-3	many	TRBV4-3	CASSRSREGGGNTIYF	TGCGCCAGCAGCCGGTCAAGAGAAGGAGGAGGAAACACCATATATTTT
-	TRBJ1-4	many	TRBV4-2	CASSQEWETSSVF	TGTGCCAGCAGCCAAGAGTGGGAGACATCCTCTGTTTTT
-	TRBJ1-1	-	TRBV12-3/TRBV12-4	CASSLSGRPDEAFF	TGTGCCAGCAGTTTAAGCGGGAGACCCGATGAAGCTTTCTTT
TRBD2	TRBJ2-2	many	TRBV6-5	CASRTSGGTGELFF	TGTGCCAGCAGAACTAGCGGCGGCACCGGGGAGCTGTTTTTT
TRBD2	TRBJ2-1	many	TRBV7-4	CASSFSGSSYNEQFF	TGTGCCAGCAGCTTTAGCGGGAGCTCCTACAATGAGCAGTTCTTC
-	TRBJ1-3	many	TRBV5-4	CATGGDLSGNTIYF	TGTGCAACTGGAGGGGACCTCTCTGGAAACACCATATATTTT
-	TRBJ2-7	-	TRBV9	CASSARGGRSYEQYF	TGTGCCAGCAGCGCTAGGGGGGGGAGGTCCTACGAGCAGTACTTC
-	TRBJ2-5	-	TRBV14	CASSQGSRPQADTQYF	TGTGCCAGCAGCCAAGGTTCGCGCCCCCAGGCAGATACGCAGTACTTC
-	TRBJ2-7	many	TRBV7-2	CASSPAYEQYF	TGTGCCAGCAGCCCTGCCTACGAGCAGTACTTC
-	TRBJ1-6	-	TRBV19	CASSAARLNSPLHF	TGTGCCAGTAGTGCCGCCCGTCTTAATTCACCCCTCCACTTT
-	TRBJ1-6	-	TRBV6-5	CASSHSMLRQRNSPLHF	TGTGCCAGCAGTCACTCGATGTTGAGACAGCGTAATTCACCCCTCCACTTT
-	TRBJ2-3	many	TRBV14	CASSGVYSTDTQYF	TGTGCCAGCAGCGGTGTTTACAGCACAGATACGCAGTATTTT
-	TRBJ2-2	few	TRBV6-2/TRBV6-3	CASYYSPKNTGELFF	TGTGCCAGCTACTACAGCCCTAAGAACACCGGGGAGCTGTTTTTT
-	TRBJ2-1	-	TRBV20-1	CGASTGTGTNEQFF	TGCGGTGCTTCCACCGGGACTGGGACCAATGAGCAGTTCTTC
-	TRBJ2-7	-	TRBV2	CASSRQEGTYEQYF	TGTGCCAGCAGTCGACAGGAGGGGACGTACGAGCAGTACTTC
TRBD2	TRBJ2-1	many	TRBV5-1	CASSTGLAAGYNEQFF	TGCGCCAGCAGCACGGGACTAGCGGCAGGGTACAATGAGCAGTTCTTC
-	TRBJ2-1	many	TRBV3-1	CASSQDVRTSYNEQFF	TGTGCCAGCAGCCAAGATGTCAGGACTTCCTACAATGAGCAGTTCTTC
TRBD2	TRBJ2-1	many	TRBV29-1	CSPHQGAPEREGLNEQFF	TGCAGCCCCCACCAAGGGGCCCCAGAGCGGGAGGGCCTCAATGAGCAGTTCTTC
-	TRBJ1-6	-	TRBV5-1	CASSGAGHNSPLHF	TGCGCCAGCAGCGGGGCAGGGCATAATTCTCCCCTCCACTTT